The 13 T cell receptor beta chains given below trace back to one sample, sequenced in a study of monozygotic twins with inflammatory bowel disease. TCRdb re-called the 5' RACE reads; one entry per CDR3 protein, DNA not given. The listing records 350,000 to 400,000 distinct CDR3 sequences. The sequenced material came from blood. Receptors originate from a human donor with ulcerative colitis or Crohn's disease, or a healthy co-twin of an affected twin (not recorded which).

The chain links TRBV11-1 to TRBJ2-5; TCRdb lists TRBD2, though no DNA is available to test this call. This CDR3 comprises 20 residues. Germline CDR1 reads SGHAT; CDR2 reads FQDESV (reference sequence). The CDR3 sequence is CASSLRLAGGNNLYQETQYF.

The chain employs TRBV12-3 or TRBV12-4 and TRBJ2-7; TCRdb's D gene call, TRBD1, goes unchecked for lack of DNA. This CDR3 has 14 amino acids. The CDR3: CASSLGQGVHEQYF.

The chain is built from TRBV7-8 and TRBJ2-2; there is no DNA to check the TCRdb D call of TRBD1. CDR1 is SGHVS and CDR2 is FQNEAQ in the germline V gene. The CDR3 is made up of 16 amino acids. The CDR3 sequence is CASSPLGAANTGELFF.

CDR3: CASSLAPGTGVNEKLFF. The J gene is TRBJ1-4, the V gene TRBV5-1; TCRdb's D gene call, TRBD1, goes unchecked for lack of DNA. The CDR3 spans 17 residues. The germline gives CDR1 SGHRS, CDR2 YFSETQ.

The chain combines TRBV4-2 with TRBJ1-5; the TCRdb D gene call, TRBD1, has no DNA to confirm it. Germline V gene lookup returns CDR1 LGHNA and CDR2 YNFKEQ. This CDR3 spans 16 amino acids. The CDR3 loop is CASSPGQYNSNQPQHF.

The chain employs TRBV20-1 and TRBJ1-4. The CDR3 consists of 18 residues. The germline CDR1 and CDR2 sequences are DFQATT and SNEGSKA (reference sequence). CDR3 residues: CSARDRGGWRGPNEKLFF.

The V call is TRBV20-1, the J call TRBJ2-3; TCRdb's D gene call, TRBD1, goes unchecked for lack of DNA. CDR1 is DFQATT, CDR2 SNEGSKA, per germline (reference sequence). This CDR3 has 16 residues. CDR3 loop: CSAQRVAGGGTDTQYF.

J is TRBJ2-7 and V is TRBV6-5; TCRdb calls TRBD1, which cannot be checked without DNA. The CDR3 consists of 15 residues. Germline V gene data show CDR1 as MNHEY and CDR2 as SVGAGI. CDR3 sequence reads: CASRQPGQGPYEQYF.

This chain joins TRBV4-1 and TRBJ2-3; the D gene TCRdb calls, TRBD1, cannot be checked with no DNA. The CDR3 covers 16 residues. Germline V gene lookup returns CDR1 MGHRA and CDR2 YSYEKL. This CDR3 is CTSSQSGTDHPDTQYF.

This chain uses TRBV9 with TRBJ2-5; the TCRdb D gene call, TRBD1, has no DNA to confirm it. Germline lookup yields CDR1 SGDLS and CDR2 YYNGEE. The CDR3 is 14 amino acids. CDR3 amino acids: CASSAYGSGETQYF.

This CDR3 reads CASSPGTGHSSYNEQFF. The genes are TRBV21-1 and TRBJ2-1; the TRBD1 assignment by TCRdb is unverifiable without DNA. TRBV21-1 is a recognized pseudogene. CDR3 length: 17 amino acids.

The J gene is TRBJ2-3, the V gene TRBV6-5; the TCRdb call, TRBD1, lacks DNA for checking. The germline gives CDR1 MNHEY, CDR2 SVGAGI. The CDR3 length is 13 residues. CDR3 loop: CASSTPGVDTQYF.

The CDR3 loop reads CATSDLLAGDTSTDTQYF. The rearrangement joins TRBV24-1 to TRBJ2-3; absent DNA, TCRdb's TRBD2 call cannot be checked. In germline, CDR1 is KGHDR, CDR2 SFDVKD. The CDR3 is 18 residues long.